The clone carrying this T cell receptor beta chain came up many times. This sample was taken from a study of blood T cell repertoires in COVID-19. About the study: Sample material is recorded as cDNA or gDNA derived from T cells, B-cell-depleted T cells, or PBMCs.

The CDR3 is 16 residues long. CDR1 and CDR2 from the germline V gene are SGHRS and YFSETQ. The germline V and J ends were trimmed by 0 bases and 0 bases, with 10 bases remaining between them. The method was immunoSEQ multiplex PCR; TCRdb's version includes in-frame clones alone and lacks a portion of them. The data contain about 130,000 clones, about four fifths of them seen just once; the ten biggest clones take up 8% to 9.5%. The chain carries TRBV5-1 and TRBJ1-3, with TRBD1 as a possible D gene (5 bases). The source material was peripheral blood. The TCR was taken from an older woman with active or convalescent COVID-19. CDR3 in DNA: TGCGCCAGCAGCTTGGACAGGCGAAACTCTGGAAACACCATATATTTT. Translating it yields CASSLDRRNSGNTIYF.